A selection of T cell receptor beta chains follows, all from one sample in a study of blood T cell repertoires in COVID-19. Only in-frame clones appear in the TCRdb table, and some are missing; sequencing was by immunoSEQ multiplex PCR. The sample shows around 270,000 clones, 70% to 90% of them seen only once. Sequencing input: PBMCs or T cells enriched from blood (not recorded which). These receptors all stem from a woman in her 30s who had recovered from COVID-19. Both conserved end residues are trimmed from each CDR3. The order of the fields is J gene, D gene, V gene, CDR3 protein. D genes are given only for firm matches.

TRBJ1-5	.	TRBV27	ASSGQTSNQPQH
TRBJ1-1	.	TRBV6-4	ASSGPNTGGMNTEAF
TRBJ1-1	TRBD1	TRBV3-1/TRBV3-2	ASSPRVGGLTWGTEAF
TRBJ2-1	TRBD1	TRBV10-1	ASSEGQGAKNEQF
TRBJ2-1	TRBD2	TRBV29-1	SVGGAQGTSGRRVEQF
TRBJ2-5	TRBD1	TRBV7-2	ASSLDRGKTQY
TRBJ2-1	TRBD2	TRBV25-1	ASSEYKKLTSAYNEQF
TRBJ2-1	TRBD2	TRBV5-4	ASSSSGGDRINEQF
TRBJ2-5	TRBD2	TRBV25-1	ASSEGEGNLQETQY
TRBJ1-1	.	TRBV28	ASAYRTAVNTEAF
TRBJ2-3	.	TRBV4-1	ASSQPLSSDTQY
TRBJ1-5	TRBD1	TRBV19	ASSITRAGTGGNQPQH
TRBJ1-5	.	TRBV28	ASSSLRNYSNQPQH
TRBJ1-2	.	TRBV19	ASSIGRLPSTGYT
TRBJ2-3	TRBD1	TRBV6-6	ASSYLGQDTDTQY
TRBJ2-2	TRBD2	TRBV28	ASSLPAGGTGELF
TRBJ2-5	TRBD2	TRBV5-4	ASSPGGARETQY
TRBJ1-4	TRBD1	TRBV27	ASSLHSQGAHEKLF
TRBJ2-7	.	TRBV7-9	ASSLEGGSYEQY
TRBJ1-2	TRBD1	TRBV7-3	ASSPGRDSGYT
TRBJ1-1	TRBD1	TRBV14	ASSLGPRQGGSMNTEAF
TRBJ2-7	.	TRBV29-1	SVGAASATDHGEQY
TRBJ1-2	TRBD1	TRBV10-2	ASSEATGGRRGYT
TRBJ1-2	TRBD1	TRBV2	ASSPAGGNGYT